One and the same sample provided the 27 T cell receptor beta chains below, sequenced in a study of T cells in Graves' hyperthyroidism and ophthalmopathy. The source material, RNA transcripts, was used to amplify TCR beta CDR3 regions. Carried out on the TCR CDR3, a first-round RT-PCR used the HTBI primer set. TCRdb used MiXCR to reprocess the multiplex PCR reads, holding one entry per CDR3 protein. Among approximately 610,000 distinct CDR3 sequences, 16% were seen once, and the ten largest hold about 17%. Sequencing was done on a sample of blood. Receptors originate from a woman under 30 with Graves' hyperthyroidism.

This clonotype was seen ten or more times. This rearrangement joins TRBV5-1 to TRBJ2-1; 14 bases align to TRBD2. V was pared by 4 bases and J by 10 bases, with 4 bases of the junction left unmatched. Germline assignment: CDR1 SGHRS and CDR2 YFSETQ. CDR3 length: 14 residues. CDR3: CASSLGLAGAEQFF. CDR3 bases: TGCGCCAGCAGCCTGGGACTAGCGGGGGCCGAGCAGTTCTTC.

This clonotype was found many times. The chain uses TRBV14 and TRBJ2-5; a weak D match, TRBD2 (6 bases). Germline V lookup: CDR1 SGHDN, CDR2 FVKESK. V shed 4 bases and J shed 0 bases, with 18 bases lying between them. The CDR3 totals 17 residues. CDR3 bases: TGTGCCAGCAGCCCGTCATCGGGACTCCTGTACCAAGAGACCCAGTACTTC. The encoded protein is CASSPSSGLLYQETQYF.

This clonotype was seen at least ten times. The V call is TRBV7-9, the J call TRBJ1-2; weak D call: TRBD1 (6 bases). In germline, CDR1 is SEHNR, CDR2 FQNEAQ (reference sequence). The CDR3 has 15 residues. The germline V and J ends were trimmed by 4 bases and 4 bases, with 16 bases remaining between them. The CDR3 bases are TGTGCCAGCAGCTCCTTGGGGGGGCTGGGCTATGGCTACACCTTC. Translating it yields CASSSLGGLGYGYTF.

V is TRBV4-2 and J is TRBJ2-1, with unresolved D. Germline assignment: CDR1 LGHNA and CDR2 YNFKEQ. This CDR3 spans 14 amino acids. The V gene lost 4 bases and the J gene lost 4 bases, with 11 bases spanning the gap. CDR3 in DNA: TGTGCCAGCAGCCCAAGTCAAGCTTACAATGAGCAGTTCTTC. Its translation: CASSPSQAYNEQFF.

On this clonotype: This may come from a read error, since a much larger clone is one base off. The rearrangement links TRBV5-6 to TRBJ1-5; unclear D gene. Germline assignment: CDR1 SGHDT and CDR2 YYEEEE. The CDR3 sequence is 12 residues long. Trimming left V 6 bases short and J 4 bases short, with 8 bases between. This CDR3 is CASIKANQPQHF. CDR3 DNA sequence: TGTGCCAGCATCAAAGCAAATCAGCCCCAGCATTTT.

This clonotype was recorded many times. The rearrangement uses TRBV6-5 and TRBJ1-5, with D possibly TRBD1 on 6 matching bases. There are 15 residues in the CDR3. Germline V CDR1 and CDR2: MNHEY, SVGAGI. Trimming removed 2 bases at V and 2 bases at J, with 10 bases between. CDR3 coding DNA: TGTGCCAGCAGTTACGTGACAGGCGGCAATCAGCCCCAGCATTTT. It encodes CASSYVTGGNQPQHF.

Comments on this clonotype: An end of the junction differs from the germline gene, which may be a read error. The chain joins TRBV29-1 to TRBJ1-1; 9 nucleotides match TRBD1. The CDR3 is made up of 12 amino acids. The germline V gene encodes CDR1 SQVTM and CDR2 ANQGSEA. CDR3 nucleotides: TGCAGCGCCGGGACAGGGAACGCTGAAGCTTTCTTT. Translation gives CSAGTGNAEAFF.

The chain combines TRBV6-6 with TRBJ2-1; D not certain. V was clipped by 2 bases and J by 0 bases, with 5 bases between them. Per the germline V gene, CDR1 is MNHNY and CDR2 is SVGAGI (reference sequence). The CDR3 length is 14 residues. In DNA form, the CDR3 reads TGTGCCAGCAGTTACGAAGCCTCCTACAATGAGCAGTTCTTC. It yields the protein CASSYEASYNEQFF.

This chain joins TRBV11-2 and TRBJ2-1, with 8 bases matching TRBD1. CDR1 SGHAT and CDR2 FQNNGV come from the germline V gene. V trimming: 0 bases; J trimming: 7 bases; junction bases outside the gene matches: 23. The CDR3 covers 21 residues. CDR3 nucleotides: TGTGCCAGCAGCTTAGAGTATGCCGGACAGGGCTATCTGCCCACACTTAATGAGCAGTTCTTC. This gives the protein CASSLEYAGQGYLPTLNEQFF. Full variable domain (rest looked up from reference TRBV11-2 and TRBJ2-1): EAGVAQSPRYKIIEKRQSVAFWCNPISGHATLYWYQQILGQGPKLLIQFQNNGVVDDSQLPKDRFSAERLKGVDSTLKIQPAKLEDSAVYLCASSLEYAGQGYLPTLNEQFFGPGTRLTVL.

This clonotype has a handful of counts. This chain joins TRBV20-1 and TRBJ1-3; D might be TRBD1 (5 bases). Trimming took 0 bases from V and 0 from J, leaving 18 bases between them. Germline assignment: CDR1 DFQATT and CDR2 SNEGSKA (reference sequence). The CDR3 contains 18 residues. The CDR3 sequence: CSARDRGFRANSGNTIYF. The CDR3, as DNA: TGCAGTGCTAGAGATCGGGGGTTTCGGGCGAACTCTGGAAACACCATATATTTT.

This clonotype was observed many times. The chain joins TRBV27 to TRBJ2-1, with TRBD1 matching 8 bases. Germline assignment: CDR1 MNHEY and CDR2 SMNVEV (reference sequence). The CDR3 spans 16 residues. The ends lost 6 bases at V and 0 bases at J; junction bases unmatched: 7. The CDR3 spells CASRRQGINSYNEQFF. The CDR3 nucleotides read TGTGCCAGCAGGAGACAGGGGATTAACTCCTACAATGAGCAGTTCTTC.

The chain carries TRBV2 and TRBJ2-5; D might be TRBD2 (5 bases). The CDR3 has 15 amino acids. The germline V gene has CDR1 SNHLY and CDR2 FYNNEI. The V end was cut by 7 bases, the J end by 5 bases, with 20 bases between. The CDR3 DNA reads TGTGCCAGCATCAGAACGGGGAATCTCGTGGAGACCCAGTACTTC. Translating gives CASIRTGNLVETQYF.

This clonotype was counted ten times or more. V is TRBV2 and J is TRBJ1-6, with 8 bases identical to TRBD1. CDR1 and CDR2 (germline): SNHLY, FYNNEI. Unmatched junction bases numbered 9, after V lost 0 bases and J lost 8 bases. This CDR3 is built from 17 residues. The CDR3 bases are TGTGCCAGCAGTGAAGCGCTTGCAGGGGGCGCCTATTCACCCCTCCACTTT. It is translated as CASSEALAGGAYSPLHF. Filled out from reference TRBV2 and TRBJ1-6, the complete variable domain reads EPEVTQTPSHQVTQMGQEVILRCVPISNHLYFYWYRQILGQKVEFLVSFYNNEISEKSEIFDDQFSVERPDGSNFTLKIRSTKLEDSAMYFCASSEALAGGAYSPLHFGNGTRLTVT.

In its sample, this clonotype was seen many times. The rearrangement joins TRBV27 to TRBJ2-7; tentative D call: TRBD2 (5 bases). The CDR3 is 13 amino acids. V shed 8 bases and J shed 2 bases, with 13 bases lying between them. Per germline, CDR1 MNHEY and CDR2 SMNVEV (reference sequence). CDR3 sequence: CASSKTEAYEQYF. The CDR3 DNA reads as TGTGCCAGCTCCAAGACGGAGGCCTACGAGCAGTACTTC.

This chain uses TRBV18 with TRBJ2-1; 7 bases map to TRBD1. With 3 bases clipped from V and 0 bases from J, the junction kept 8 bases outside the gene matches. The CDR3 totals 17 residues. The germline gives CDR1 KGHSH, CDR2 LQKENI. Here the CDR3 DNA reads TGTGCCAGCTCACCTCCCGGGACAGATAACTCCTACAATGAGCAGTTCTTC. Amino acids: CASSPPGTDNSYNEQFF.

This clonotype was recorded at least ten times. This chain's CDR3 is CASSSRGPGLAGSGNEQFF. Written as DNA, the CDR3 is TGTGCCAGCAGCTCTAGGGGTCCAGGACTAGCGGGGTCGGGGAATGAGCAGTTCTTC. The V call is TRBV7-6, the J call TRBJ2-1; 12 positions match TRBD2. The germline V gene encodes CDR1 SGHVS and CDR2 FNYEAQ. Germline trimming cut 4 bases from V and 7 bases from J; bases unmatched to any gene: 17. The CDR3 sequence is 19 residues long.

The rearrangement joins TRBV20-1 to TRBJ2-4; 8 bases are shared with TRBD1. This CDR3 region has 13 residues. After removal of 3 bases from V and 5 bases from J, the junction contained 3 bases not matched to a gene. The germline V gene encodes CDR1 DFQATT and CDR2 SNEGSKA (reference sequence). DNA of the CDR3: TGCAGTGCTAGCACAGGGGGTGAAAACATTCAGTACTTC. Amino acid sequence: CSASTGGENIQYF.

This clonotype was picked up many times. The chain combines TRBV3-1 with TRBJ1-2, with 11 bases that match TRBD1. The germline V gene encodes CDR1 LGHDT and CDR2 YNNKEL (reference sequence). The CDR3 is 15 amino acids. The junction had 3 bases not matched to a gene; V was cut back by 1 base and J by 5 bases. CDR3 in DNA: TGTGCCAGCAGCCAAGGGGACAGGGGGGCATATGGCTACACCTTC. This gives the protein CASSQGDRGAYGYTF.

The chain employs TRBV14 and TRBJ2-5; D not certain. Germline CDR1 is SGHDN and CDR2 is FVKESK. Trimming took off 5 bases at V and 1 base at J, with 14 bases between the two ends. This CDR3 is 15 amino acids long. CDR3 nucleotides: TGTGCCAGCAGCGCTTACGGGCTAACCCAAGAGACCCAGTACTTC. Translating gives CASSAYGLTQETQYF.

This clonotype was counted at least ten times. This chain's CDR3 is CSATVVEGYEQYF. DNA for the CDR3: TGCAGTGCCACAGTTGTAGAGGGCTACGAGCAGTACTTC. The V call is TRBV20-1, the J call TRBJ2-7, with a weak D call TRBD2 (5 bases). CDR1 and CDR2 from the germline V gene are DFQATT and SNEGSKA (reference sequence). Deletions cut 6 bases from V and 3 bases from J, with 15 bases between. The CDR3 consists of 13 residues.

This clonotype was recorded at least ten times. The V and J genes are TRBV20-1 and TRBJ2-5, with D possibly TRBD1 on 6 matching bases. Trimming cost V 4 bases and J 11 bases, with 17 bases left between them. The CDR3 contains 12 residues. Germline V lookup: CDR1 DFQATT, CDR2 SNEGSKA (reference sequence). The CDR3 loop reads CSAKRSTGIQYF. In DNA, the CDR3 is TGCAGTGCTAAGAGGAGTACAGGGATACAGTACTTC.

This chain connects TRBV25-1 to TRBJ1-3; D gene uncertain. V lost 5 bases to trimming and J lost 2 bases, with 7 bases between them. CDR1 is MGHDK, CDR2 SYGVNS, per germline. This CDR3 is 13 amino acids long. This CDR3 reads CASSIRTGNTIYF. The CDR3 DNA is TGTGCCAGCAGTATACGCACTGGAAACACCATATATTTT.

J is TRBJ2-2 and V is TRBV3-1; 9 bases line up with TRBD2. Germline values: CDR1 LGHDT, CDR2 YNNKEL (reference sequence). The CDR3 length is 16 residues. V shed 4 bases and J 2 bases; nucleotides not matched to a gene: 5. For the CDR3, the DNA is TGTGCCAGCAGCCCTGGACTAGCGTCCAACACCGGGGAGCTGTTTTTT. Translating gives CASSPGLASNTGELFF.

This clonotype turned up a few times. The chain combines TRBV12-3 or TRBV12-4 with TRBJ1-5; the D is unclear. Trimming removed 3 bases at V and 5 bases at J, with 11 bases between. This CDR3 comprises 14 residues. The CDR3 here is CASSLAGSHQPQHF. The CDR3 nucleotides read TGTGCCAGCAGTTTGGCGGGGTCGCATCAGCCCCAGCATTTT.

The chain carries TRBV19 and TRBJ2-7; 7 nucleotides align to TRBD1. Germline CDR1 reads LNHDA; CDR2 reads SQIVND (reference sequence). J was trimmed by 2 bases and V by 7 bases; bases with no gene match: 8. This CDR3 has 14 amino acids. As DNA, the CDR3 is TGTGCCAGTACCGTCAGGGACAGACCCTACGAGCAGTACTTC. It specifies CASTVRDRPYEQYF.

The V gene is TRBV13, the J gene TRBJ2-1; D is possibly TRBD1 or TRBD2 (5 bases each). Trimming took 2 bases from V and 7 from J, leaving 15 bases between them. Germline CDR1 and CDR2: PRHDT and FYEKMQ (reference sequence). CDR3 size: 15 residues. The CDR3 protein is CASSLRPGWGNEQFF. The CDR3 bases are TGTGCCAGCAGCTTAAGGCCAGGGTGGGGGAATGAGCAGTTCTTC. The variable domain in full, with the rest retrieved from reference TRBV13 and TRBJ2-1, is AAGVIQSPRHLIKEKRETATLKCYPIPRHDTVYWYQQGPGQDPQFLISFYEKMQSDKGSIPDRFSAQQFSDYHSELNMSSLELGDSALYFCASSLRPGWGNEQFFGPGTRLTVL.

The CDR3 coding sequence is TGTGCCAGCAGCCGTAGTTACGGTCAGGGATACCAAGAGACCCAGTACTTC. Translated: CASSRSYGQGYQETQYF. V is TRBV5-5 and J is TRBJ2-5; the D gene is possibly TRBD1 (5 bases). V shed 4 bases and J shed 0 bases, with 19 bases lying between them. Germline CDR1 is SGHKS and CDR2 is YYEKEE (reference sequence). The CDR3 is 17 amino acids. Full variable domain (missing parts from reference TRBV5-5 and TRBJ2-5): DAGVTQSPTHLIKTRGQQVTLRCSPISGHKSVSWYQQVLGQGPQFIFQYYEKEERGRGNFPDRFSARQFPNYSSELNVNALLLGDSALYLCASSRSYGQGYQETQYFGPGTRLLVL.